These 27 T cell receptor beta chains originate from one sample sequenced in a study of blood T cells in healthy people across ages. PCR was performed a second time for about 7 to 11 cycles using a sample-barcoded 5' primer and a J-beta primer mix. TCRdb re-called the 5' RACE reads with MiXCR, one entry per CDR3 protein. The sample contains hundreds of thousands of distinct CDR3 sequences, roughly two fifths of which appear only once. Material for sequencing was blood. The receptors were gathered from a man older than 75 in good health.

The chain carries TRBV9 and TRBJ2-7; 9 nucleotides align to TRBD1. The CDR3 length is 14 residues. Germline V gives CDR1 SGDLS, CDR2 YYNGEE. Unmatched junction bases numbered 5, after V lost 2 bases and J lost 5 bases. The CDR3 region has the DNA TGTGCCAGCAGCGTGGTGGACAGGGGAGACGAGCAGTACTTC. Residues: CASSVVDRGDEQYF.

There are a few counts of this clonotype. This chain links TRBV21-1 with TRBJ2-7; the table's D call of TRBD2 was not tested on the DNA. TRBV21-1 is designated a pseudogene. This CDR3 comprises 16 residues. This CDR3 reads CASSTRPGTSGYEQYF. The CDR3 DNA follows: TGTGCCAGCAGCACTCGACCCGGGACTAGCGGCTACGAGCAGTACTTC.

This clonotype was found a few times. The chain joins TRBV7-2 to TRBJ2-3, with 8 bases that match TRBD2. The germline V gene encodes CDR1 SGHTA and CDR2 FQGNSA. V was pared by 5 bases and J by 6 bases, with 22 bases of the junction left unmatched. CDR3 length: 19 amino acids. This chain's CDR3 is CASSPRASGGRTRWDTQYF. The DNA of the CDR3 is TGTGCCAGCAGCCCCAGGGCTTCGGGGGGGAGGACCCGGTGGGATACGCAGTATTTT.

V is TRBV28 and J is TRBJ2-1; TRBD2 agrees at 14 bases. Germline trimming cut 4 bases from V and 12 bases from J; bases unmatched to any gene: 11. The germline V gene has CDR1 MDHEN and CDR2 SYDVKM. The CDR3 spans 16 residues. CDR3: CASSSPGTSGRDGQFF. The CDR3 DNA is TGTGCCAGCAGTTCACCCGGGACTAGCGGGAGAGATGGGCAGTTCTTC.

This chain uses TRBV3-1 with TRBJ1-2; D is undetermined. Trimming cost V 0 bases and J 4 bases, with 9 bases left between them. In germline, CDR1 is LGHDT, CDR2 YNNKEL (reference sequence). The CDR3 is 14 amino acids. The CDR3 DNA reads TGTGCCAGCAGCCAAGAGGAGTCACTCTATGGCTACACCTTC. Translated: CASSQEESLYGYTF. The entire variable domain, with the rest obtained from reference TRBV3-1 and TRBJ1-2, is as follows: DTAVSQTPKYLVTQMGNDKSIKCEQNLGHDTMYWYKQDSKKFLKIMFSYNNKELIINETVPNRFSPKSPDKAHLNLHINSLELGDSAVYFCASSQEESLYGYTFGSGTRLTVV.

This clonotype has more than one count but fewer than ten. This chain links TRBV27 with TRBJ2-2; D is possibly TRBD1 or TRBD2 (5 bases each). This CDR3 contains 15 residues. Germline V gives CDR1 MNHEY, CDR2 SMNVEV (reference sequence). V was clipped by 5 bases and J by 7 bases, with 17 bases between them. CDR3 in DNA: TGTGCCAGCAGTATCCCGGGAACGGGGCACGGGGAGCTGTTTTTT. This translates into CASSIPGTGHGELFF.

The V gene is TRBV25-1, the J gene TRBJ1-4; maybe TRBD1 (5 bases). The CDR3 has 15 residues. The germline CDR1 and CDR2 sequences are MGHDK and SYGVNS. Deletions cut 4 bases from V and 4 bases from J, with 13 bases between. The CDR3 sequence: CASSVGDGVNEKLFF. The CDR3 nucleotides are TGTGCCAGCAGTGTGGGGGACGGTGTTAATGAAAAACTGTTTTTT. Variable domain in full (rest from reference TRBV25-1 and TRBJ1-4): EADIYQTPRYLVIGTGKKITLECSQTMGHDKMYWYQQDPGMELHLIHYSYGVNSTEKGDLSSESTVSRIRTEHFPLTLESARPSHTSQYLCASSVGDGVNEKLFFGSGTQLSVL.

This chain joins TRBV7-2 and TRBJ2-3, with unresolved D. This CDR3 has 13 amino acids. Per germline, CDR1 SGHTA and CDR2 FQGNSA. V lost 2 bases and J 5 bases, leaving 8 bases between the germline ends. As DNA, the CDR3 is TGTGCCAGCAGCTTATATGGCGGAGATACGCAGTATTTT. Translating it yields CASSLYGGDTQYF. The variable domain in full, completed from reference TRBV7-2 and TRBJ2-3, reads GAGVSQSPSNKVTEKGKDVELRCDPISGHTALYWYRQSLGQGLEFLIYFQGNSAPDKSGLPSDRFSAERTGGSVSTLTIQRTQQEDSAVYLCASSLYGGDTQYFGPGTRLTVL.

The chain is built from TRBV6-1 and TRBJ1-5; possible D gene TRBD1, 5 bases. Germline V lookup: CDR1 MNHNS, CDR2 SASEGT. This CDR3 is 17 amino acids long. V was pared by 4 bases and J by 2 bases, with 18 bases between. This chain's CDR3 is CASSGPKGNWGNQPQHF. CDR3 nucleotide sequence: TGTGCCAGCAGTGGACCAAAGGGGAATTGGGGCAATCAGCCCCAGCATTTT.

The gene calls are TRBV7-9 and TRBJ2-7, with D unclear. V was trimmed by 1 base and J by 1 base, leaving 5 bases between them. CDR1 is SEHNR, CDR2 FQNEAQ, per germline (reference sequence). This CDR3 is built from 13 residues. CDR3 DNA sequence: TGTGCCAGCAGCTTAGACATATCCTACGAGCAGTACTTC. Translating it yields CASSLDISYEQYF.

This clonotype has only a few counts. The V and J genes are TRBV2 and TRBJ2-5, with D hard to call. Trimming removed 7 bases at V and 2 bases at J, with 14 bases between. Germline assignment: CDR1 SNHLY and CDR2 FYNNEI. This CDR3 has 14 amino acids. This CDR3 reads CASIVAEEQETQYF. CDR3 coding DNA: TGTGCCAGCATCGTGGCAGAAGAGCAAGAGACCCAGTACTTC.

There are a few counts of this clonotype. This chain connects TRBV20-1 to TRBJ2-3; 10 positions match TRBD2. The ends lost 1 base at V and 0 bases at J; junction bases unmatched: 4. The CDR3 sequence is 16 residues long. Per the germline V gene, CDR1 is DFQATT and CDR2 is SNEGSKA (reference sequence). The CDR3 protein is CSARAPSGGSTDTQYF. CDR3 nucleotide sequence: TGCAGTGCTAGAGCGCCTAGCGGGGGAAGCACAGATACGCAGTATTTT.

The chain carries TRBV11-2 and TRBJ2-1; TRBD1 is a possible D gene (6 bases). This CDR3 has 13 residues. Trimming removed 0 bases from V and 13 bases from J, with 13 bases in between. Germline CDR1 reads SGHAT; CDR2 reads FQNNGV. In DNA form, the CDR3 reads TGTGCCAGCAGCTTAGATCGTCCAGGGGATCAGTTCTTC. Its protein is CASSLDRPGDQFF.

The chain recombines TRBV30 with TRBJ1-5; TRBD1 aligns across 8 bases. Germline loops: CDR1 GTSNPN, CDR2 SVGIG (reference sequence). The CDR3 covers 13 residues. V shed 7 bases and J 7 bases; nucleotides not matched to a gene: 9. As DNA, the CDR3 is TGTGCCTTCAGGGGGCGGGGAGGCCAGCCCCAGCATTTT. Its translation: CAFRGRGGQPQHF.

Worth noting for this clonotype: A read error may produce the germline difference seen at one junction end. The CDR3 nucleotides are TGTGCCAGCAGTGAAGCGCTAGCGGGAGCCAATAACATTCAGTACTTC. Amino acid sequence: CASSEALAGANNIQYF. V gene TRBV6-1 combines with J gene TRBJ2-4, with 10 positions matching TRBD2. Per germline, CDR1 MNHNS and CDR2 SASEGT. The CDR3 extends over 16 amino acids.

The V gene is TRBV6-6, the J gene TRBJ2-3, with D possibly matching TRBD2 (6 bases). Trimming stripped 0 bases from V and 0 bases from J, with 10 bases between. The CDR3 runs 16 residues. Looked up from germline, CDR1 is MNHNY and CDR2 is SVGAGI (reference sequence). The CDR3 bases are TGTGCCAGCAGTTACTCCCGGGGGTCTAGCACAGATACGCAGTATTTT. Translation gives CASSYSRGSSTDTQYF.

The chain's CDR3 is CSANNDRDYHGYTF. The CDR3, as DNA: TGCAGCGCAAACAATGACAGGGATTATCATGGCTACACCTTC. The chain combines TRBV29-1 with TRBJ1-2, with 7 bases matching TRBD1. This CDR3 has 14 amino acids. Trimming at V came to 7 bases and at J to 6 bases, leaving 14 bases not matched to a gene. Germline V gene lookup returns CDR1 SQVTM and CDR2 ANQGSEA.

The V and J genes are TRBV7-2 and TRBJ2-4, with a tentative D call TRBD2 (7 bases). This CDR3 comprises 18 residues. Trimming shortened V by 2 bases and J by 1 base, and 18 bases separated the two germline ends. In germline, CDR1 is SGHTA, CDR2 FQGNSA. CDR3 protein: CTSSLRASGEGAKNIQYF. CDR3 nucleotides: TGTACCAGCAGCTTAAGAGCCTCAGGGGAGGGGGCCAAAAACATTCAGTACTTC.

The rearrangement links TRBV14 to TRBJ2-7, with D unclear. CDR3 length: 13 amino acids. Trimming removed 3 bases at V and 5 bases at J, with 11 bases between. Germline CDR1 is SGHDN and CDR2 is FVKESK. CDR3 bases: TGTGCCAGCAGCCACCAACAGTACGACGAGCAGTACTTC. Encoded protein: CASSHQQYDEQYF.

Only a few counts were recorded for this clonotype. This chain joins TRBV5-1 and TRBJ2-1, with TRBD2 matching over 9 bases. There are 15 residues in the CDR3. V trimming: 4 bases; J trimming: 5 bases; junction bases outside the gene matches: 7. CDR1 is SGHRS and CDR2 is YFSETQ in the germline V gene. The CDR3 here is CASSGDSGGHNEQFF. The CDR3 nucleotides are TGCGCCAGCAGCGGTGATAGCGGGGGCCACAATGAGCAGTTCTTC.

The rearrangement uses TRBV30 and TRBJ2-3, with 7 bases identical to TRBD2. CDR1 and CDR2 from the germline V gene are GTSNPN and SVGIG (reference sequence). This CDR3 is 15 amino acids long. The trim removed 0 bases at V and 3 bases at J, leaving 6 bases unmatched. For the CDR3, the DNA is TGTGCCTGGAGTGTACAGGCGGGAGCGACAGATACGCAGTATTTT. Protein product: CAWSVQAGATDTQYF.

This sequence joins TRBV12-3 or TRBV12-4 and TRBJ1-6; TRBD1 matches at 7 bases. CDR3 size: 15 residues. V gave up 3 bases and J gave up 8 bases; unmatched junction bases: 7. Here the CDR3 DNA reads TGTGCCAGCAGTTTCCGACAGGGAGGAGATTCACCCCTCCACTTT. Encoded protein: CASSFRQGGDSPLHF.

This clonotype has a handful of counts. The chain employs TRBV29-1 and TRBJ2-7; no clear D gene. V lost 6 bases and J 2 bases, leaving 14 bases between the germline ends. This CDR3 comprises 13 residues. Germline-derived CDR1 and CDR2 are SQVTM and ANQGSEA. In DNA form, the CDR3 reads TGCAGCGTCCGTCGTAAAGGGACCTACGAGCAGTACTTC. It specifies CSVRRKGTYEQYF.

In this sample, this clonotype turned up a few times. This CDR3 is CASSRFGGASGNTIYF. CDR3 bases: TGTGCCAGCAGTCGTTTCGGGGGTGCCTCTGGAAACACCATATATTTT. The chain uses TRBV3-1 and TRBJ1-3, with D possibly matching TRBD1 (5 bases). Per germline, CDR1 LGHDT and CDR2 YNNKEL (reference sequence). This CDR3 contains 16 residues. V was shortened by 6 bases and J by 0 bases, with 15 bases between the two germline ends.

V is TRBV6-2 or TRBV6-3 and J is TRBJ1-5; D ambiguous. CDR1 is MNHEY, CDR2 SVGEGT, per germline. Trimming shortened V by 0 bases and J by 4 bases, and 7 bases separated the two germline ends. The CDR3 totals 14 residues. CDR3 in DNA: TGTGCCAGCAGTTACTCGGCCGCAAATCAGCCCCAGCATTTT. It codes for CASSYSAANQPQHF.

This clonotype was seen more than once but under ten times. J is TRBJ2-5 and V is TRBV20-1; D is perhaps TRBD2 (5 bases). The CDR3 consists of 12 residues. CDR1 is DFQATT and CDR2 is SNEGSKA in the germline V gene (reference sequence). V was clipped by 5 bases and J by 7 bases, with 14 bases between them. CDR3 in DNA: TGCAGTGCTTCGTTAGGAGAGGGGACCCAGTACTTC. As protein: CSASLGEGTQYF.

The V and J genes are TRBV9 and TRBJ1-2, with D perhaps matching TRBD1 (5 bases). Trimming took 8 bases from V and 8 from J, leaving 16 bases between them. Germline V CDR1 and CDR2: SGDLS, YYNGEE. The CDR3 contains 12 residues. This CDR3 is CASSQPRDGYTF. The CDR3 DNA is TGTGCCAGTTCCCAGCCCCGGGACGGCTACACCTTC.